This T cell receptor (beta chain) was captured in a study of beta chain features in type 1 diabetes (dated by TCRdb to the late 2010s). Describing the broader study: Mean age, gender distribution, total cell number and subset yield did not differ between patients and healthy donors. The study compared the TCRB repertoires of sorted circulating CD4+ T cell subsets in recently diagnosed type 1 diabetes patients with those in matched healthy donors. A total of some 100,000,000 sorted cells were examined across all samples, and the number of cells per subset was strongly correlated with RNA yield. Regulatory and stem cell-like memory subsets were obtained from only 8 patients and about 8 healthy donors, while naive and central memory subsets were obtained from all 30 or so donors.

A single peripheral blood draw of approximately 120 mL on average was collected from each donor into heparinised tubes. A BD FACSAria II was used to sort naive, central memory, regulatory and stem cell-like memory CD4+ T cells with a panel that included CD45RO, CCR7, CD25, CD127, CD95 and CD27. Every sorted population had a purity above 98%. PBMCs were isolated right away by Lymphoprep density gradient centrifugation and were stained directly, without culture. To minimize batch effects, samples were stained and sorted in pairs, one healthy donor with one patient per experiment. All of the isolated RNA was reverse transcribed with the High Capacity cDNA Reverse Transcription Kit, so expressed TCRB transcripts were sequenced. Deep immunoSEQ sequencing was performed on naive, central memory and regulatory T cell samples, with an average of around 3.5 million total reads per sample. After sorted cells were lysed in RLT buffer, RNA was extracted with DNase-treated RNeasy Micro or Mini kits, with the choice depending on cell number. To prevent cross-contamination, every cell subset was processed on its own, while patient and healthy donor samples were processed together. The immunoSEQ multiplex PCR was used to amplify TCRB sequences from cDNA, yielding 87-bp fragments that span the CDR3 region. The amplicons were sequenced using the Illumina HiSeq platform. The authors' analysis ran thus. PCR bias was computationally corrected using synthetic template baselines, reads within Hamming distance 2 were collapsed, and singletons that could not be merged were discarded. Reads were aligned to IMGT to assign V, D and J genes, CDR3 length, and insertions or deletions at six rearrangement sites. Within each subset, clonotype counts were normalized to sorted cell number, and only after that were true diversity and Gini coefficients computed with the tcR R package. The overlap coefficient, calculated on TCRB nucleotide sequences, was used to measure repertoire sharing. Out-of-frame TCRB sequences from naive cells were analyzed to stand in for the pre-selection repertoire. The table comes from immuneACCESS by way of TCRdb, which keeps in-frame sequences with V and J called. Part of the clones is missing from these tables; in studies checked, under half for an unresolved V gene and the rest for unknown reasons. Clone size and V and J calls were adopted from that table, with D and trimming inferred from the DNA. The sample yields about 350,000 clones; roughly 21% were counted once. The ten largest clones represent roughly 0.045% of the sample.

A note on this clone: Its antigen is unknown. It has no much larger one-base neighbor in the sample; base qualities were not kept.

Via the germline V gene, CDR1 is SGHRS and CDR2 YFSETQ. V and J lose 2 bases and 4 bases, and a span of 13 bases separates them. The CDR3 runs 14 residues from the cysteine to the phenylalanine. This entry keeps only the CDR3 DNA: 42 bases, framed from base 1. What the research found in general, with its limitations: Because small numbers of individuals were included in the HLA sub-analyses, any influence of HLA type on TCRB rearrangement was left unresolved. In all four CD4+ subsets, TCRB CDR3 length was moderately but significantly shorter in type 1 diabetes patients. At VDJ recombination sites, type 1 diabetes patients had fewer insertions and more deleted nucleotides, which implies abnormalities in thymic rearrangement. Because cDNA rather than genomic DNA was sequenced, highly expressing activated cells could have been over-represented, although no difference in activation and CD3 levels was found between groups. Shorter templates might have been favored by PCR, but patient and control samples were amplified and corrected together, so both groups would have been affected equally by any skew. Naive, central memory and regulatory TCRB repertoires appeared to be more similar among patients than among healthy donors.

The V and J segments used are TRBV5-1 and TRBJ2-7, with no confidently assigned D gene. This clonotype was obtained from a woman aged 18-35 years in good health. Material for sequencing was naive CD4+ T cells from blood. The cell subset or site label here, explained by the study, means: true naive CD4+ T cells. CDR3 protein: CASSLSLGAYEQYF. The base sequence is TGCGCCAGCAGCTTAAGCCTAGGTGCTTACGAGCAGTACTTC.